The entry that follows covers one T cell receptor (beta chain) sequence. The sample comes from a study of blood T cell repertoires in COVID-19. Across the study: Samples representing acute and convalescent COVID-19 were sourced from the United States, Italy and Spain.

Trimming took off 6 bases at V and 1 base at J, with 12 bases between the two ends. The germline V gene encodes CDR1 MRHNA and CDR2 SNTAGT. This CDR3 contains 14 residues. Profiling relied on immunoSEQ multiplex PCR, and the TCRdb table lists in-frame clones only, not all of them. The sample has 40,000 to 45,000 clones; around three quarters are singletons. Sample: peripheral blood. This sequence was found in a man older than 75 with acute or convalescent COVID-19. The rearrangement joins TRBV6-4 to TRBJ1-1, with D uncertain. This CDR3 is CASSDTNKNTEAFF. CDR3 in DNA: TGTGCCAGCAGCGATACCAACAAGAACACTGAAGCTTTCTTT.